Presented here are 12 T cell receptor beta chains from one specimen sequenced in a study of T cell responses to AZD1222 COVID-19 vaccine. Generated by immunoSEQ multiplex PCR, the TCRdb table keeps only in-frame clones and is missing some. In the table there are some 140,000 clones, more than 80% of which are singletons. Specimen: peripheral blood, collected on day 0 of AZD1222 vaccination. The receptors come from an adult in good health.

The rearrangement joins TRBV3-1 (or the pseudogene TRBV3-2) to TRBJ1-2; D gene uncertain. V was trimmed by 4 bases and J by 10 bases, leaving 10 bases between them. Germline V gene data show CDR1 as LGHDT and CDR2 as YNNKEL (reference sequence). The CDR3 is 11 residues long. In nucleotides, the CDR3 is TGTGCCAGCAGCCGCGGGAGTTACTACACCTTC. Residues: CASSRGSYYTF.

The genes are TRBV19 and TRBJ1-2, with D perhaps TRBD1 (5 bases). The CDR3 totals 12 residues. Per germline, CDR1 LNHDA and CDR2 SQIVND (reference sequence). Trimming took 7 bases from V and 5 from J, leaving 11 bases between them. CDR3 sequence: CASKEGTYGYTF. DNA of the CDR3: TGTGCCAGTAAGGAGGGGACTTATGGCTACACCTTC.

This clone came up once. The rearrangement uses TRBV28 and TRBJ1-2; D uncertain. The germline V and J ends were trimmed by 1 base and 6 bases, with 12 bases remaining between them. This CDR3 has 14 amino acids. Looked up from germline, CDR1 is MDHEN and CDR2 is SYDVKM. CDR3 amino acids: CASSLSWSRNGYTF. The DNA for the CDR3 is TGTGCCAGCAGTTTATCTTGGTCAAGAAATGGCTACACCTTC.

The J gene is TRBJ1-3, the V gene TRBV9, with D unresolved. Germline CDR1 reads SGDLS; CDR2 reads YYNGEE. The CDR3 is 15 amino acids. V lost 2 bases and J 6 bases, leaving 15 bases between the germline ends. Here the CDR3 reads CASSVGPPLENTIYF. CDR3 DNA: TGTGCCAGCAGCGTCGGGCCACCTTTGGAAAACACCATATATTTT.

This clone was observed a handful of times. This chain connects TRBV28 to TRBJ1-2, with D possibly matching TRBD1 (6 bases). Germline values: CDR1 MDHEN, CDR2 SYDVKM. V lost 6 bases, J lost 5 bases, and 19 bases lay in between. This CDR3 spans 15 amino acids. The CDR3 region is CASRDSPPIKYGYTF. DNA for the CDR3: TGTGCCAGCAGGGACAGTCCCCCAATTAAATATGGCTACACCTTC.

The V and J genes are TRBV27 and TRBJ1-1, with a possible D match to TRBD1 (5 bases). Germline loops: CDR1 MNHEY, CDR2 SMNVEV (reference sequence). V dropped 10 bases and J dropped 5 bases, with 20 bases sitting between them. The CDR3 runs 14 residues. The CDR3 loop is CATALMWGDTEAFF. The CDR3 coding sequence is TGTGCCACTGCTCTTATGTGGGGCGATACTGAAGCTTTCTTT.

This chain links TRBV16 with TRBJ2-7; 9 bases map to TRBD1. CDR1 and CDR2 from the germline V gene are KGHSY and FQNENV. This CDR3 has 15 residues. Losses at the gene ends were 2 bases for V and 0 bases for J; bases not matched to a gene: 2. The CDR3 reads CASSQPDRGSYEQYF. The CDR3 coding sequence is TGTGCCAGCAGCCAACCGGACAGGGGCTCCTACGAGCAGTACTTC. The whole variable domain, remainder taken from reference TRBV16 and TRBJ2-7, is GEEVAQTPKHLVRGEGQKAKLYCAPIKGHSYVFWYQQVLKNEFKFLISFQNENVFDETGMPKERFSAKCLPNSPCSLEIQATKLEDSAVYFCASSQPDRGSYEQYFGPGTRLTVT.

J is TRBJ2-2 and V is TRBV19; 9 bases are shared with TRBD2. CDR1 and CDR2 (germline): LNHDA, SQIVND (reference sequence). V lost 6 bases, J lost 0 bases, and 11 bases stayed unmatched. This CDR3 is built from 18 residues. As DNA, the CDR3 is TGTGCCAGTAGGGTCCGGCGCGGGGGGGACACGAACACCGGGGAGCTGTTTTTT. Its protein is CASRVRRGGDTNTGELFF.

The chain employs TRBV5-8 and TRBJ2-4; 11 positions match TRBD2. The ends lost 4 bases at V and 9 bases at J; junction bases unmatched: 6. The germline V gene has CDR1 SGHTS and CDR2 YDEGEE. CDR3 length: 14 residues. CDR3 DNA sequence: TGTGCCAGCAGCCTAGCGGGGGGCAGGGGCATTCAGTACTTC. This encodes CASSLAGGRGIQYF.

This CDR3 reads CASSFQGTTPGELFF. CDR3 in DNA: TGTGCCAGCAGCTTCCAGGGAACAACCCCAGGGGAGCTGTTTTTT. V usage is TRBV5-4 and J usage is TRBJ2-2; D is perhaps TRBD1 (5 bases). The V and J ends lost 2 bases and 8 bases respectively, with 16 bases between them. Germline V gives CDR1 SGHNT, CDR2 YYREEE (reference sequence). The CDR3 covers 15 residues.

This clone appeared a few times. This chain uses TRBV19 with TRBJ1-4; D is undetermined. The germline V gene has CDR1 LNHDA and CDR2 SQIVND (reference sequence). V shed 3 bases and J shed 0 bases, with 8 bases lying between them. This CDR3 has 15 amino acids. The CDR3 region is CASSILSATNEKLFF. CDR3 nucleotide sequence: TGTGCCAGTAGTATTTTGAGTGCAACTAATGAAAAACTGTTTTTT.

This clone was counted a single time. The V call is TRBV5-1, the J call TRBJ2-6; either TRBD1 or TRBD2 may supply D (5 bases each). The germline CDR1 and CDR2 sequences are SGHRS and YFSETQ. V shed 6 bases and J shed 2 bases, with 15 bases lying between them. The CDR3 is 16 amino acids. CDR3 sequence reads: CASTLASGPGANVLTF. The CDR3 nucleotides read TGCGCCAGCACACTGGCCTCGGGGCCTGGGGCCAACGTCCTGACTTTC.